This is a list of T cell receptor beta chains from one sample in a study of blood T cell repertoires in COVID-19. Measured with immunoSEQ multiplex PCR; TCRdb has only the in-frame clones, and not every one. The data contain about 170,000 clones, 87% of them singletons. Sequencing input: peripheral blood. The source is a man aged 18 to 29 with active or convalescent COVID-19. The CDR3 runs from the conserved cysteine through the conserved F or W. Fields, in order: V gene, J gene, D gene, clone size, CDR3 protein, CDR3 DNA. D genes are given only for firm matches. Expanded clones get a size class; other rows say once, few or many, or leave the size out.

v_gene: TRBV6-1
j_gene: TRBJ1-1
d_gene: TRBD1
abundance: .
CDR3aa: CASRGGTGKNTEAFF
CDR3nt: TGTGCCAGCAGGGGGGGGACAGGGAAGAACACTGAAGCTTTCTTT

v_gene: TRBV7-2
j_gene: TRBJ1-2
d_gene: TRBD1
abundance: .
CDR3aa: CASSSEDRGGYTF
CDR3nt: TGTGCCAGCAGCTCCGAGGACAGGGGTGGCTACACCTTC

v_gene: TRBV20-1
j_gene: TRBJ2-7
d_gene: .
abundance: .
CDR3aa: CSASRPGGEQYF
CDR3nt: TGCAGTGCTAGTAGGCCAGGAGGCGAGCAGTACTTC

v_gene: TRBV13
j_gene: TRBJ1-1
d_gene: TRBD1
abundance: .
CDR3aa: CASSSFGGGPEAFF
CDR3nt: TGTGCCAGCAGCTCCTTCGGAGGGGGCCCTGAAGCTTTCTTT

v_gene: TRBV5-1
j_gene: TRBJ2-3
d_gene: .
abundance: .
CDR3aa: CASSLGQYTDTQYF
CDR3nt: TGCGCCAGCAGCTTGGGACAGTACACAGATACGCAGTATTTT

v_gene: TRBV7-9
j_gene: TRBJ1-3
d_gene: TRBD1
abundance: once
CDR3aa: CASSSMKTGGDRAYTIYF
CDR3nt: TGTGCCAGCAGCTCAATGAAGACAGGGGGAGATAGGGCGTACACCATATATTTT

v_gene: TRBV15
j_gene: TRBJ2-7
d_gene: TRBD1
abundance: .
CDR3aa: CATSGAWGQGVPYEQYF
CDR3nt: TGTGCCACCAGCGGGGCATGGGGACAGGGGGTTCCCTACGAGCAGTACTTC

v_gene: TRBV4-1
j_gene: TRBJ2-7
d_gene: TRBD2
abundance: few
CDR3aa: CASSQDPATSGYEQYF
CDR3nt: TGCGCCAGCAGCCAAGATCCCGCGACTAGCGGGTACGAGCAGTACTTC

v_gene: TRBV9
j_gene: TRBJ1-2
d_gene: .
abundance: .
CDR3aa: CASSVGAGIEGYTF
CDR3nt: TGTGCCAGCAGCGTAGGGGCAGGAATAGAGGGCTACACCTTC

v_gene: TRBV4-1
j_gene: TRBJ2-6
d_gene: .
abundance: .
CDR3aa: CASSQDQGRGISGANVLTF
CDR3nt: TGCGCCAGCAGCCAAGATCAGGGCAGGGGCATCTCTGGGGCCAACGTCCTGACTTTC

v_gene: TRBV27
j_gene: TRBJ1-1
d_gene: .
abundance: .
CDR3aa: CASSFGPGWAPNTEAFF
CDR3nt: .

v_gene: TRBV29-1
j_gene: TRBJ1-4
d_gene: TRBD1
abundance: once
CDR3aa: CSGTGVSSGLFF
CDR3nt: TGCAGCGGTACAGGGGTCTCTTCGGGACTGTTTTTT

v_gene: TRBV11-1
j_gene: TRBJ2-2
d_gene: TRBD1
abundance: few
CDR3aa: CASSLDRANTGELFF
CDR3nt: TGTGCCAGCAGCTTGGACAGGGCGAACACCGGGGAGCTGTTTTTT

v_gene: TRBV4-2
j_gene: TRBJ1-5
d_gene: .
abundance: .
CDR3aa: CASSQERFSNQPQHF
CDR3nt: TGTGCCAGCAGCCAAGAACGGTTTAGCAATCAGCCCCAGCATTTT

v_gene: TRBV19
j_gene: TRBJ2-6
d_gene: .
abundance: .
CDR3aa: CASSITQTGANVLTF
CDR3nt: TGTGCCAGTAGTATAACACAGACTGGGGCCAACGTCCTGACTTTC

v_gene: TRBV29-1
j_gene: TRBJ1-1
d_gene: TRBD1
abundance: .
CDR3aa: CSARQGLTEAFF
CDR3nt: TGCAGCGCAAGACAGGGATTGACTGAAGCTTTCTTT

v_gene: TRBV6-6
j_gene: TRBJ1-2
d_gene: .
abundance: once
CDR3aa: CASIPDRTYGYTF
CDR3nt: TGTGCCAGCATCCCTGACAGGACCTATGGCTACACCTTC

v_gene: TRBV9
j_gene: TRBJ2-7
d_gene: TRBD1
abundance: .
CDR3aa: CASSPRPGTGIKAYEQYF
CDR3nt: TGTGCCAGCAGCCCGCGTCCCGGGACAGGGATCAAGGCTTACGAGCAGTACTTC

v_gene: TRBV6-5
j_gene: TRBJ2-5
d_gene: .
abundance: .
CDR3aa: CASSYKVGGGLETQYF
CDR3nt: TGTGCCAGCAGTTACAAGGTGGGGGGGGGCCTGGAGACCCAGTACTTC

v_gene: TRBV4-1
j_gene: TRBJ1-4
d_gene: .
abundance: .
CDR3aa: CASSPTGPRGEKLFF
CDR3nt: TGCGCCAGCAGCCCTACGGGCCCCCGGGGTGAAAAACTGTTTTTT

v_gene: TRBV30
j_gene: TRBJ2-7
d_gene: .
abundance: once
CDR3aa: CAWSKGQIYEQYF
CDR3nt: TGTGCCTGGAGCAAGGGACAAATCTACGAGCAGTACTTC

v_gene: TRBV6-1
j_gene: TRBJ1-3
d_gene: TRBD1
abundance: .
CDR3aa: CASSVQGALTGNTIYF
CDR3nt: TGTGCCAGCAGTGTACAGGGGGCTCTAACTGGAAACACCATATATTTT

v_gene: TRBV27
j_gene: TRBJ1-5
d_gene: .
abundance: .
CDR3aa: CASSFGRSGPQHF
CDR3nt: TGTGCCAGCAGTTTTGGCCGCTCGGGGCCCCAGCATTTT

v_gene: TRBV28
j_gene: TRBJ1-5
d_gene: TRBD1
abundance: .
CDR3aa: CASSADRESNQPQHF
CDR3nt: TGTGCCAGCAGTGCTGACAGGGAAAGCAATCAGCCCCAGCATTTT

v_gene: TRBV30
j_gene: TRBJ1-1
d_gene: .
abundance: .
CDR3aa: CAWNLNTEAFF
CDR3nt: TGTGCCTGGAACTTGAACACTGAAGCTTTCTTT

v_gene: TRBV11-2
j_gene: TRBJ1-1
d_gene: .
abundance: .
CDR3aa: CASSFFAGSEAFF
CDR3nt: TGTGCCAGCAGCTTCTTTGCGGGGTCTGAAGCTTTCTTT

v_gene: TRBV5-4
j_gene: TRBJ2-3
d_gene: TRBD2
abundance: .
CDR3aa: CASSYLAGAADTQYF
CDR3nt: TGTGCCAGCAGCTACCTAGCGGGAGCCGCCGATACGCAGTATTTT

v_gene: TRBV2
j_gene: TRBJ2-7
d_gene: TRBD1
abundance: once
CDR3aa: CASRTDRTTNYEQYF
CDR3nt: TGTGCCAGCAGGACGGACAGGACCACCAATTACGAGCAGTACTTC

v_gene: TRBV30
j_gene: TRBJ1-5
d_gene: TRBD1
abundance: .
CDR3aa: CAWMGTGHSAQHF
CDR3nt: TGTGCCTGGATGGGGACAGGGCATTCGGCCCAGCATTTT

v_gene: TRBV7-2
j_gene: TRBJ1-2
d_gene: .
abundance: .
CDR3aa: CASIPGGAGYGYTF
CDR3nt: TGTGCCAGCATTCCCGGGGGTGCAGGCTATGGCTACACCTTC

v_gene: TRBV3-1/TRBV3-2
j_gene: TRBJ1-5
d_gene: .
abundance: .
CDR3aa: CASSPSRSGPQHF
CDR3nt: TGTGCCAGCAGCCCCAGCCGGTCGGGGCCCCAGCATTTT

v_gene: TRBV6-5
j_gene: TRBJ2-3
d_gene: TRBD2
abundance: .
CDR3aa: CASGDAGVRTDTQYF
CDR3nt: TGTGCCAGCGGGGACGCGGGGGTGCGCACAGATACGCAGTATTTT

v_gene: TRBV27
j_gene: TRBJ2-2
d_gene: .
abundance: .
CDR3aa: CASTAGVNTGELFF
CDR3nt: TGTGCCAGCACGGCAGGGGTGAACACCGGGGAGCTGTTTTTT

v_gene: TRBV11-2
j_gene: TRBJ1-2
d_gene: .
abundance: .
CDR3aa: CASSLRTNYGYTF
CDR3nt: TGTGCCAGCAGCCTGAGGACAAACTATGGCTACACCTTC

v_gene: TRBV19
j_gene: TRBJ1-1
d_gene: TRBD1
abundance: once
CDR3aa: CASSEGTGDSFF
CDR3nt: TGTGCCAGTAGTGAAGGGACAGGGGACTCATTCTTT

v_gene: TRBV6-1
j_gene: TRBJ2-4
d_gene: .
abundance: .
CDR3aa: CASSDPRGDKNIQYF
CDR3nt: TGTGCCAGCAGTGACCCCCGGGGTGACAAAAACATTCAGTACTTC

v_gene: TRBV28
j_gene: TRBJ2-1
d_gene: TRBD2
abundance: .
CDR3aa: CASRSLAASSYNEQFF
CDR3nt: TGTGCCAGCAGATCACTAGCGGCAAGCTCCTACAATGAGCAGTTCTTC

v_gene: TRBV15
j_gene: TRBJ2-5
d_gene: TRBD2
abundance: .
CDR3aa: CATSSVVAGGQETQYF
CDR3nt: TGTGCCACCAGCAGTGTGGTAGCGGGGGGGCAAGAGACCCAGTACTTC

v_gene: TRBV19
j_gene: TRBJ1-1
d_gene: .
abundance: .
CDR3aa: CASSIRELGVNTEAFF
CDR3nt: TGTGCCAGTAGTATTCGAGAGTTAGGGGTGAACACTGAAGCTTTCTTT

v_gene: TRBV7-8
j_gene: TRBJ2-1
d_gene: TRBD2
abundance: .
CDR3aa: CASSTSGGINEQFF
CDR3nt: TGTGCCAGCAGCACTAGCGGGGGGATCAATGAGCAGTTCTTC

v_gene: TRBV4-2
j_gene: TRBJ2-3
d_gene: .
abundance: .
CDR3aa: CASSRLGNTDTQYF
CDR3nt: TGTGCCAGCAGCCGACTTGGAAACACAGATACGCAGTATTTT

v_gene: TRBV11-2
j_gene: TRBJ2-1
d_gene: .
abundance: .
CDR3aa: CASSLDSNQGGNEQFF
CDR3nt: TGTGCCAGCAGCTTAGATAGTAACCAGGGTGGGAATGAGCAGTTCTTC

v_gene: TRBV11-2
j_gene: TRBJ1-2
d_gene: .
abundance: .
CDR3aa: CASSLVWGEANYGYTF
CDR3nt: TGTGCCAGCAGCTTAGTCTGGGGAGAAGCTAACTATGGCTACACCTTC

v_gene: TRBV7-2
j_gene: TRBJ1-4
d_gene: .
abundance: .
CDR3aa: CASSLGIGMNEKLFF
CDR3nt: TGTGCCAGCAGCTTAGGAATCGGGATGAATGAAAAACTGTTTTTT

v_gene: TRBV21-1
j_gene: TRBJ2-2
d_gene: .
abundance: .
CDR3aa: CASSKDNRQTNTGELFF
CDR3nt: TGTGCCAGCAGCAAAGACAATCGGCAGACTAACACCGGGGAGCTGTTTTTT

v_gene: TRBV5-1
j_gene: TRBJ2-2
d_gene: .
abundance: .
CDR3aa: CASSPLPTGELFF
CDR3nt: TGCGCCAGCAGCCCCCTTCCCACCGGGGAGCTGTTTTTT

v_gene: TRBV6-5
j_gene: TRBJ1-2
d_gene: TRBD1
abundance: .
CDR3aa: CASSYNSGGGYTF
CDR3nt: TGTGCCAGCAGCTACAACTCAGGGGGGGGCTACACCTTC

v_gene: TRBV10-3
j_gene: TRBJ2-1
d_gene: TRBD2
abundance: .
CDR3aa: CAISQQLAGVSNEQFF
CDR3nt: TGTGCCATCAGTCAGCAGCTAGCGGGGGTCTCTAATGAGCAGTTCTTC

v_gene: TRBV6-5
j_gene: TRBJ1-1
d_gene: TRBD1
abundance: .
CDR3aa: CASNSQGGKAFF
CDR3nt: TGTGCCAGCAATTCACAGGGGGGGAAAGCTTTCTTT

v_gene: TRBV4-1
j_gene: TRBJ2-6
d_gene: TRBD1
abundance: .
CDR3aa: CASSHDRAGANVLTF
CDR3nt: TGCGCCAGCAGCCACGACAGGGCTGGGGCCAACGTCCTGACTTTC